What follows is one T cell receptor beta chain and its context. Its antigen is not known. The data were obtained in a study of response to subunit inactivated influenza vaccine. Study-level results: The authors proposed limited new T cell recruitment per seasonal influenza vaccination.

TCRdb fed the RT-PCR reads into MiXCR, producing one record per CDR3 protein. The sample lists 700,000 to 900,000 distinct CDR3 sequences; approximately 21% were seen once. The V gene lost 1 base and the J gene lost 2 bases, with 10 bases spanning the gap. Germline-derived CDR1 and CDR2 are SGHRS and YFSETQ. The CDR3 is 14 amino acids. The sample consisted of PBMCs from blood, taken less than 6 days after vaccination. The genes are TRBV5-1 and TRBJ2-7; no clear D. This clonotype was obtained from a man aged 50 to 59 who received an inactivated influenza vaccine. This CDR3 is CASSLYQNPYEQYF. The CDR3, as DNA: TGCGCCAGCAGCTTGTACCAGAACCCCTACGAGCAGTACTTC.